A selection of T cell receptor beta chains follows, all from one sample in a study of blood T cell repertoires in COVID-19. Only in-frame clones appear in the TCRdb table, and some are missing; sequencing was by immunoSEQ multiplex PCR. This sample has approximately 230,000 clones, with more than 75% found just once. The sequenced sample consisted of PBMCs or T cells enriched from blood (not recorded which). All receptors derive from a man in his forties who had recovered from COVID-19. Each CDR3 is given with its conserved first and last residue. A D gene is named only where the DNA matches it firmly. For some rows the clone size is stated as once, few or many, or as a class when expanded; others skip it.

>-|TRBD1|TRBJ1-2|TRBV10-1
TGCGCCAGCCTTAGGACAGGAAACTATGGCTACACCTTC
CASLRTGNYGYTF
>-|-|TRBJ1-2|TRBV21-1
TGTGCCAGCCAAAGCGGCTCATTGAACCTTTATGGCTACACCTTC
CASQSGSLNLYGYTF
>-|-|TRBJ2-3|TRBV30
TGTGCCTACTCGGAGGGCACAGATACGCAGTATTTT
CAYSEGTDTQYF
>-|TRBD1|TRBJ1-6|TRBV5-8
TGTGCCAGCAGCTTAGGACAGGGTTACCGGTCACCCCTCCACTTT
CASSLGQGYRSPLHF
>-|TRBD2|TRBJ2-7|TRBV28
TGTGCCAGCAGTCCCCAAGGGAGCGGGAGGGAATACGAGCAGTACTTC
CASSPQGSGREYEQYF
>-|-|TRBJ1-2|TRBV30
TGTGCCTGGAGTGTAGGGGTGTGGAACTATGGCTACACCTTC
CAWSVGVWNYGYTF
>-|-|TRBJ1-2|TRBV7-9
TGTGCCAGCAGCACTACGAGGCGGCCCTATGGCTACACCTTC
CASSTTRRPYGYTF
>-|TRBD1|TRBJ2-7|TRBV6-2/TRBV6-3
TGTGCCAGCAGTGGGGGAATAGACAGGGGGATGTCCTACGAGCAGTACTTC
CASSGGIDRGMSYEQYF
>few|-|TRBJ1-2|TRBV2
TGTGCCAGGACTAACAGTCTCTATGGCTACACCTTC
CARTNSLYGYTF
>-|TRBD1|TRBJ2-5|TRBV11-2
TGTGCCAGCAGCCGAGGGGGACAGACAAAAGAGACCCAGTACTTC
CASSRGGQTKETQYF
>-|-|TRBJ1-5|TRBV6-5
TGTGCCAGCAGCCCCGACAGTCATAGCAATCAGCCCCAGCATTTT
CASSPDSHSNQPQHF
>-|TRBD1|TRBJ1-4|TRBV16
TGTGCCAGCAGCCAAACGACACAGGGGGGCTATGAAAAACTGTTTTTT
CASSQTTQGGYEKLFF
>many|TRBD2|TRBJ2-5|TRBV19
TGTGCCAGTAAGGGGAGGGGTAAAGAGACCCAGTACTTC
CASKGRGKETQYF
>few|TRBD1|TRBJ1-1|TRBV4-3
TGCGCCAGCAGCCGCGCGTTACCTCAGGGGGGATCGAACACTGAAGCTTTCTTT
CASSRALPQGGSNTEAFF
>-|TRBD1|TRBJ2-1|TRBV18
TGTGCCAGCTCACCAGGTGCCGACAGGGGCAGGGAGCAGTTCTTC
CASSPGADRGREQFF
>-|-|TRBJ1-1|TRBV20-1
TGCAGTGCTAGTACTTCGGGGTCGGTGGGGAACACTGAAGCTTTCTTT
CSASTSGSVGNTEAFF
>-|TRBD2|TRBJ2-7|TRBV10-3
TGTGCCATCAGTCCGGGACTAGCGTACGAGCAGTACTTC
CAISPGLAYEQYF
>-|-|TRBJ1-1|TRBV19
TGTGCCAGTACCTTAACAGGGATGAACACTGAAGCTTTCTTT
CASTLTGMNTEAFF
>-|TRBD2|TRBJ2-7|TRBV9
TGTGCCAGCAGCGCCGGGACTAGCAGCGAGCAGTACTTC
CASSAGTSSEQYF
>-|-|TRBJ2-5|TRBV6-5
TGTGCCAGCAGTTTTCAGGGGGAGACCCAGTACTTC
CASSFQGETQYF
>-|-|TRBJ1-1|TRBV6-5
TGTGCCAGCAGTTTGGACAAAGGCACTGAAGCTTTCTTT
CASSLDKGTEAFF
>many|TRBD2|TRBJ2-1|TRBV11-2
TGTGCCAGCAGCCTAGCGGGAGGTTGGAATGAGCAGTTCTTC
CASSLAGGWNEQFF
>-|TRBD1|TRBJ1-6|TRBV9
TGTGCCAGCAGCGACCTCAGGGGGAGTTCACCCCTCCACTTT
CASSDLRGSSPLHF
>-|TRBD2|TRBJ2-1|TRBV5-1
TGCGCCAGCAGCTTGTCCCCGAGGACTAGCGGATCCAATGAGCAGTTCTTC
CASSLSPRTSGSNEQFF
>-|TRBD1|TRBJ2-2|TRBV18
TGTGCCAGCTCACCACCGAAGTTTATGGGACAGGGGGCCGGGGAGCTGTTTTTT
CASSPPKFMGQGAGELFF
>-|-|TRBJ2-7|TRBV9
TGTGCCAGCAGCGTAGTCCCCTCCCCCGAGCAGTACTTC
CASSVVPSPEQYF
>-|-|TRBJ2-6|TRBV19
TGTGCCAGTAAAAGGGGCAGAGACGGCTCTGGGGCCAACGTCCTGACTTTC
CASKRGRDGSGANVLTF
>-|-|TRBJ1-1|TRBV6-5
TGTGCCAGCAGTATTGACAGGTCCACTGAAGCTTTCTTT
CASSIDRSTEAFF
>-|TRBD1|TRBJ1-4|TRBV5-1
TGCGCCAGCAGCGCCGGGACAGGCGCTAATGAAAAACTGTTTTTT
CASSAGTGANEKLFF
>-|TRBD1|TRBJ2-5|TRBV7-2
TGTGCCAGCAGCTTATGGGACAGAGAGACCCAGTACTTC
CASSLWDRETQYF
>-|TRBD2|TRBJ2-1|TRBV5-4
TGTGCCAGCAGCTTGCTGGGACTAGCGGGAGCTTACAATGAGCAGTTCTTC
CASSLLGLAGAYNEQFF
>-|TRBD2|TRBJ2-7|TRBV4-1
TGCGCCAGCAGCCAAACCGGACTAGCGGAGCCGGGGCAGTACTTC
CASSQTGLAEPGQYF
>-|-|TRBJ2-2|TRBV12-1
TGTGCCGCGCGTACAGGCCACACCGGGGAGCTGTTTTTT
CAARTGHTGELFF
>-|-|TRBJ1-5|TRBV30
TGTGCCTGGAGTGTAGCCGGGACATATGAAAGCCAGCCCCAGCATTTT
CAWSVAGTYESQPQHF
>few|TRBD1|TRBJ1-3|TRBV28
TGTGCCAGCAGTCTCGGACAGGGGGCTTTCCTAGAAGATGGAAACACCATATATTTT
CASSLGQGAFLEDGNTIYF
>-|TRBD1|TRBJ2-1|TRBV28
TGTGCCAGCAGTAACGGACAGGGGGTACCCTACAATGAGCAGTTCTTC
CASSNGQGVPYNEQFF
>-|TRBD1|TRBJ1-5|TRBV6-2/TRBV6-3
TGTGCCAGCAGTTACACTTTGGGACAGCCTTATAGCAATCAGCCCCAGCATTTT
CASSYTLGQPYSNQPQHF
>-|-|TRBJ2-3|TRBV5-6
TGTGCCAGCAGCGAGAAGGCGCCGGGGGCAGATACGCAGTATTTT
CASSEKAPGADTQYF
>-|TRBD2|TRBJ2-1|TRBV5-1
TGCGCCAGCAGCTTGAACCGACTAGCGGGGGTCGCTCCAAGCTACAATGAGCAGTTCTTC
CASSLNRLAGVAPSYNEQFF
>-|-|TRBJ1-5|TRBV10-1
TGCGCCAGCAGCCGGACAGATGCCCCATATCAGCCCCAGCATTTT
CASSRTDAPYQPQHF
>-|-|TRBJ1-1|TRBV9
TGTGCCAGCAGCGTAGAACCGGAGACTGAAGCTTTCTTT
CASSVEPETEAFF
>-|-|TRBJ1-5|TRBV3-1/TRBV3-2
TGTGCCAGCAGCCAAGATGCGGGGGTCAGGCAGCCCCAGCATTTT
CASSQDAGVRQPQHF
>-|-|TRBJ2-1|TRBV4-1
TGCGCCAGCAGCCAGTTGTGGGGGGACGCCGATGAGCAGTTCTTC
CASSQLWGDADEQFF
>-|-|TRBJ2-7|TRBV29-1
TGCAGCGTTCCATGGGCCCCCCCCGGGACATCGTCATACGAGCAGTACTTC
CSVPWAPPGTSSYEQYF
>-|-|TRBJ1-1|TRBV19
TGTGCCAGTAGTATTAGCCCATGGCAGACGAACACTGAAGCTTTCTTT
CASSISPWQTNTEAFF
>-|-|TRBJ1-5|TRBV6-5
TGTGCCAGCAGTTACGGCCAGGTTAGCAATCAGCCCCAGCATTTT
CASSYGQVSNQPQHF
>-|-|TRBJ2-1|TRBV9
TGTGCCAGCACCAGGGCGGGGAGCTCCTACAATGAGCAGTTCTTC
CASTRAGSSYNEQFF
>-|-|TRBJ2-5|TRBV10-3
TGTGCCATCAGTGAGGGCGGGGGCCGTATCCAAGAGACCCAGTACTTC
CAISEGGGRIQETQYF
>-|TRBD2|TRBJ2-1|TRBV10-3
TGTGCCATCAGTCTTGGGACTAGCGGCCTCTACAATGAGCAGTTCTTC
CAISLGTSGLYNEQFF